The 28 T cell receptor beta chains reported below all come from one sample, sequenced in a study of blood T cell repertoires in COVID-19. TCRdb's table, derived via immunoSEQ multiplex PCR, lists solely in-frame clones and lacks some. In the table there are a few hundred thousand clones, over 80% of which are singletons. Sequenced: PBMCs or T cells enriched from blood (not recorded which). Receptors originate from a young woman who had recovered from COVID-19.

The gene calls are TRBV11-2 and TRBJ2-2; D unresolved. Per the germline V gene, CDR1 is SGHAT and CDR2 is FQNNGV. The CDR3 sequence is 13 residues long. Trimming took off 6 bases at V and 5 bases at J, with 10 bases between the two ends. The CDR3 DNA reads as TGTGCCAGCAGTCGCGTGGTGACCGGGGAGCTGTTTTTT. Translating gives CASSRVVTGELFF.

This clone has more than one count but fewer than ten. The chain uses TRBV20-1 and TRBJ1-3; perhaps TRBD1 as D (5 bases). This CDR3 is 14 amino acids long. Germline V gene data show CDR1 as DFQATT and CDR2 as SNEGSKA (reference sequence). Trimming took 3 bases from V and 4 from J, leaving 13 bases between them. CDR3 sequence reads: CSASRPGMGNTIYF. In DNA form, the CDR3 reads TGCAGTGCTAGTAGACCAGGGATGGGAAACACCATATATTTT.

The chain combines TRBV12-3 or TRBV12-4 with TRBJ1-3; D unresolved. CDR3 length equals 13 residues. V shed 6 bases and J shed 4 bases, with 10 bases lying between them. The CDR3 DNA reads as TGTGCCAGCAGCCGGACGGGAGGAAACACCATATATTTT. Protein: CASSRTGGNTIYF.

V gene TRBV5-5 combines with J gene TRBJ2-1, with 11 nucleotides matching TRBD1. The V gene end was trimmed by 2 bases and the J gene end by 9 bases; junction bases not matched to a gene: 7. This CDR3 has 15 amino acids. Germline V lookup: CDR1 SGHKS, CDR2 YYEKEE (reference sequence). CDR3 in DNA: TGTGCCAGCAGCTTTCCCGGGACAGGGGGAAGTGAGCAGTTCTTC. It translates to CASSFPGTGGSEQFF.

The chain links TRBV3-1 (or the pseudogene TRBV3-2) to TRBJ1-1; D is perhaps TRBD1 (5 bases). Germline CDR1 reads LGHDT; CDR2 reads YNNKEL (reference sequence). V dropped 0 bases and J dropped 1 base, with 12 bases sitting between them. CDR3 length: 16 residues. CDR3 loop: CASSQDWQGGNTEAFF. As DNA, the CDR3 is TGTGCCAGCAGCCAAGATTGGCAGGGAGGGAACACTGAAGCTTTCTTT.

J is TRBJ2-2 and V is TRBV18; D is possibly TRBD2 (6 bases). This CDR3 contains 15 residues. Trimming left V 2 bases short and J 1 base short, with 8 bases between. The germline V gene has CDR1 KGHSH and CDR2 LQKENI. CDR3 sequence: CASSPSGGNTGELFF. The CDR3 region has the DNA TGTGCCAGCTCACCATCCGGGGGGAACACCGGGGAGCTGTTTTTT.

This chain uses TRBV9 with TRBJ2-1; unclear D gene. The V end was cut by 1 base, the J end by 0 bases, with 11 bases between. Germline V gene lookup returns CDR1 SGDLS and CDR2 YYNGEE. This CDR3 is built from 16 residues. Written as DNA, the CDR3 is TGTGCCAGCAGCGTAAGAGGCCTTGACTCCTACAATGAGCAGTTCTTC. This sequence encodes CASSVRGLDSYNEQFF.

The V gene is TRBV4-1, the J gene TRBJ1-6; possibly TRBD1 for D (5 bases). The germline gives CDR1 MGHRA, CDR2 YSYEKL. The CDR3 loop spans 15 amino acids. V dropped 1 base and J dropped 5 bases, with 9 bases sitting between them. The CDR3 DNA follows: TGCGCCAGCAGCCAAGTTCCAGGGAATAATTCACCCCTCCACTTT. This sequence encodes CASSQVPGNNSPLHF.

V is TRBV5-6 and J is TRBJ2-7, with D possibly TRBD2 on 7 matching bases. This CDR3 contains 15 residues. Germline loops: CDR1 SGHDT, CDR2 YYEEEE. V shed 4 bases and J shed 0 bases, with 14 bases lying between them. CDR3 region: CASSAGDRYSYEQYF. CDR3 coding DNA: TGTGCCAGCAGCGCGGGAGACAGGTACTCCTACGAGCAGTACTTC.

This clone was detected only a few times. The chain carries TRBV6-2 or TRBV6-3 and TRBJ1-1; D unresolved. This CDR3 spans 15 amino acids. Trimming shortened V by 3 bases and J by 1 base, and 12 bases separated the two germline ends. The germline V gene has CDR1 MNHEY and CDR2 SVGEGT. The CDR3 reads CASSYSGARNTEAFF. CDR3 nucleotides: TGTGCCAGCAGTTATAGTGGAGCAAGGAACACTGAAGCTTTCTTT.

The chain links TRBV4-2 to TRBJ2-7; possible D gene TRBD1, 6 bases. This CDR3 comprises 15 residues. Germline loops: CDR1 LGHNA, CDR2 YNFKEQ. The V end was cut by 0 bases, the J end by 1 base, with 10 bases between. CDR3 DNA: TGTGCCAGCAGCCAAGATCTGGGGACATCCTACGAGCAGTACTTC. Encoded protein: CASSQDLGTSYEQYF.

This clone was seen a single time. The chain combines TRBV18 with TRBJ2-3; TRBD1 matches at 7 bases. Germline CDR1 is KGHSH and CDR2 is LQKENI. Trimming took 3 bases from V and 6 from J; bases not matched to a gene: 3. The CDR3 has 13 residues. CDR3 DNA: TGTGCCAGCTCACCGGAACAGGGGGATACGCAGTATTTT. Translating it yields CASSPEQGDTQYF.

This rearrangement joins TRBV5-4 to TRBJ2-7; perhaps TRBD1 as D (6 bases). Germline CDR1 and CDR2: SGHNT and YYREEE (reference sequence). CDR3 size: 15 residues. With 3 bases removed from V and 3 bases from J, the gap between germline ends came to 16 bases. CDR3 protein: CASSSGTPDLYEQYF. CDR3 nucleotide sequence: TGTGCCAGCAGCTCCGGGACACCAGACCTCTACGAGCAGTACTTC.

The chain has TRBV6-6 and TRBJ2-5, with 12 nucleotides matching TRBD2. The CDR3 has 16 amino acids. Trimming took 6 bases from V and 5 from J; bases not matched to a gene: 10. The germline gives CDR1 MNHNY, CDR2 SVGAGI (reference sequence). The CDR3 region has the DNA TGTGCCAGCAGCCAATCTAGCGGGGGGGCCAGGGAGACCCAGTACTTC. It codes for CASSQSSGGARETQYF.

This chain joins TRBV5-4 and TRBJ2-7; no reliable D call. The CDR3 totals 11 residues. V lost 4 bases and J lost 5, with 7 bases in between. Germline V lookup: CDR1 SGHNT, CDR2 YYREEE (reference sequence). The CDR3 here is CASSIRDEQYF. The CDR3 coding sequence is TGTGCCAGCAGCATCCGCGACGAGCAGTACTTC.

The genes are TRBV3-1 (or the pseudogene TRBV3-2) and TRBJ2-1; TRBD2 matches 12 bases. Unmatched junction bases numbered 2, after V lost 1 base and J lost 7 bases. The CDR3 length is 15 residues. Per germline, CDR1 LGHDT and CDR2 YNNKEL (reference sequence). In nucleotides, the CDR3 is TGTGCCAGCAGCCAAGCCGGGACTAGCGGGAATGAGCAGTTCTTC. Amino acids: CASSQAGTSGNEQFF.

V is TRBV15 and J is TRBJ1-5; unclear D gene. The CDR3 is 17 amino acids. CDR1 is LNHNV and CDR2 is YYDKDF in the germline V gene (reference sequence). Trimming removed 2 bases at V and 7 bases at J, with 21 bases between. This CDR3 is CATSRPLGGPPAQPQHF. CDR3 DNA sequence: TGTGCCACCAGCAGACCCCTGGGCGGGCCCCCGGCCCAGCCCCAGCATTTT. Looking up the rest from reference TRBV15 and TRBJ1-5 gives the full variable domain: DAMVIQNPRYQVTQFGKPVTLSCSQTLNHNVMYWYQQKSSQAPKLLFHYYDKDFNNEADTPDNFQSRRPNTSFCFLDIRSPGLGDTAMYLCATSRPLGGPPAQPQHFGDGTRLSIL.

V is TRBV27 and J is TRBJ1-2; 7 bases line up with TRBD1. CDR1 is MNHEY, CDR2 SMNVEV, per germline (reference sequence). This CDR3 has 15 amino acids. J gave up 5 bases and V 5 bases, and 11 bases lay outside the gene matches. CDR3 loop: CASSPWDSSWYGYTF. The DNA for the CDR3 is TGTGCCAGCAGTCCCTGGGACAGCTCTTGGTATGGCTACACCTTC.

This chain joins TRBV30 and TRBJ1-2; TRBD1 matches 8 bases. Germline V gene lookup returns CDR1 GTSNPN and CDR2 SVGIG (reference sequence). This CDR3 has 13 amino acids. Trimming removed 6 bases from V and 8 bases from J; junction bases left unmatched: 11. The CDR3 loop reads CACRGTGFGGYTF. The CDR3 DNA follows: TGTGCCTGCCGGGGGACAGGCTTTGGGGGCTACACCTTC.

The chain carries TRBV18 and TRBJ1-3; the match to TRBD1 covers 7 bases. The trim removed 3 bases at V and 4 bases at J, leaving 9 bases unmatched. The CDR3 totals 16 residues. The germline CDR1 and CDR2 sequences are KGHSH and LQKENI. The CDR3 DNA follows: TGTGCCAGCTCACCGCGGACAGGCACCAGGGGAAACACCATATATTTT. The encoded protein is CASSPRTGTRGNTIYF.

This sequence joins TRBV10-3 and TRBJ1-2, with a possible D match to TRBD1 (5 bases). The CDR3 is 9 amino acids. Germline loops: CDR1 ENHRY, CDR2 SYGVKD. Trimming took 4 bases from V and 13 from J, leaving 7 bases between them. The DNA of the CDR3 is TGTGCCATCAGTGGGGGGGGCACCTTC. Its protein product is CAISGGGTF.

This rearrangement joins TRBV6-5 to TRBJ1-4, with a weak D call TRBD1 (5 bases). CDR1 and CDR2 (germline): MNHEY, SVGAGI. The germline V and J ends were trimmed by 10 bases and 8 bases, with 14 bases remaining between them. The CDR3 is 12 amino acids. The chain's CDR3 is CATMGGEEKLFF. The CDR3 nucleotides read TGTGCCACCATGGGGGGTGAGGAAAAACTGTTTTTT.

CDR3 region: CASSLVTGVPDTQYF. CDR3 sequence (DNA): TGTGCCAGCAGCTTGGTAACGGGAGTCCCAGATACGCAGTATTTT. The genes are TRBV5-6 and TRBJ2-3; TRBD2 might be the D (6 bases). CDR3 length: 15 residues. Per the germline V gene, CDR1 is SGHDT and CDR2 is YYEEEE. V was shortened by 0 bases and J by 4 bases, with 12 bases between the two germline ends.

This clone was seen a few times. The chain carries TRBV24-1 and TRBJ1-1, with D unresolved. V lost 7 bases and J 3 bases, leaving 11 bases between the germline ends. CDR3 length equals 13 residues. Germline V gene lookup returns CDR1 KGHDR and CDR2 SFDVKD. The CDR3 DNA sequence: TGTGCCACCAGACTAAGGATGGACACTGAAGCTTTCTTT. Translated, it gives CATRLRMDTEAFF.

This clone was detected only a few times. J is TRBJ2-1 and V is TRBV19; 15 bases map to TRBD2. V was pared by 10 bases and J by 8 bases, with 15 bases of the junction left unmatched. From germline, CDR1 is LNHDA and CDR2 SQIVND (reference sequence). The CDR3 covers 17 residues. CDR3 in DNA: TGTGCCACCTCAGGACTAGCGGGGGGGCCGGTCAGCCATGAGCAGTTCTTC. Amino acid sequence: CATSGLAGGPVSHEQFF.

The gene calls are TRBV6-5 and TRBJ2-2, with no clear D. There are 13 residues in the CDR3. The V and J ends lost 7 bases and 1 base respectively, with 7 bases between them. Germline-derived CDR1 and CDR2 are MNHEY and SVGAGI. The chain's CDR3 is CASTPMNTGELFF. CDR3 DNA: TGTGCCAGCACCCCAATGAACACCGGGGAGCTGTTTTTT.

V gene TRBV4-2 combines with J gene TRBJ1-4, with D possibly being TRBD1 (6 bases). The CDR3 has 17 amino acids. Germline V gives CDR1 LGHNA, CDR2 YNFKEQ. V lost 4 bases, J lost 1 base, and 16 bases lay in between. The CDR3 nucleotides read TGTGCCAGCAGCCCCGGACAGTTCGGGGTAACTAATGAAAAACTGTTTTTT. Its protein product is CASSPGQFGVTNEKLFF.

The chain combines TRBV28 with TRBJ1-2; possibly TRBD1 for D (5 bases). This CDR3 is built from 14 residues. Trimming removed 2 bases from V and 2 bases from J, with 9 bases in between. Germline V CDR1 and CDR2: MDHEN, SYDVKM. The CDR3 nucleotides read TGTGCCAGCAGTTTAGCGGGGACCAACTATGGCTACACCTTC. As protein: CASSLAGTNYGYTF.